These T cell receptor beta chains were read from a single sample in a study of T cells after posttransplantation cyclophosphamide. TCRdb's table, derived via immunoSEQ multiplex PCR, lists solely in-frame clones and lacks some. Altogether several thousand clones were found in the sample, and no singletons occur. The material was PBMCs, obtained 350 to 390 days after allogeneic stem cell transplant with posttransplant cyclophosphamide. These TCRs come from a male patient aged 45 to 59 who received an allogeneic stem cell transplant from a related donor and was CMV-positive. These T cells may partly come from the graft donor. CDR3s include the opening cysteine and the closing phenylalanine or tryptophan. A D gene is named only where the DNA matches it firmly. Clone sizes are given selectively: once, few, many, or a class where the clone is expanded.

clone_size,j_call,v_call,d_call,cdr3_aa,cdr3_nt
many,TRBJ2-7,TRBV2,TRBD1,CASSVIGTGAYEQYF,TGTGCCAGCAGTGTTATCGGGACAGGGGCCTACGAGCAGTACTTC
many,TRBJ2-7,TRBV19,-,CASSSTATYEQYF,TGTGCCAGTAGTTCGACAGCTACCTACGAGCAGTACTTC
many,TRBJ2-7,TRBV6-5,TRBD1,CASSRDRGHLYEQYF,TGTGCCAGCAGTAGAGACAGGGGACATCTTTACGAGCAGTACTTC
medium-sized,TRBJ1-2,TRBV6-1,-,CASSESILGGRNGYTF,TGTGCCAGCAGTGAATCCATTCTCGGGGGGCGAAATGGCTACACCTTC
many,TRBJ1-4,TRBV21-1,-,CASSRDSLCSEKLFF,TGTGCCAGCAGCCGGGACAGCCTTTGTAGCGAAAAACTGTTTTTT
many,TRBJ2-7,TRBV11-3,-,CASSSGAYEQYF,TGTGCCAGCAGCTCCGGGGCCTACGAGCAGTACTTC
medium-sized,TRBJ2-7,TRBV4-3,-,CASSQGLGFHEQYF,TGCGCCAGCAGCCAAGGTCTGGGCTTCCACGAGCAGTACTTC
many,TRBJ2-3,TRBV27,TRBD1,CASSLDRETDTQYF,TGTGCCAGCAGTTTGGACAGGGAAACAGATACGCAGTATTTT
medium-sized,TRBJ1-4,TRBV18,-,CASSPGRGEKLFF,TGTGCCAGCTCCCCGGGGAGAGGTGAAAAACTGTTTTTT
many,TRBJ1-1,TRBV7-7,-,CASSLFNPGSGGEMNTEAFF,TGTGCTAGCAGTTTGTTCAACCCCGGGAGTGGGGGAGAGATGAACACTGAAGCTTTCTTT
many,TRBJ2-7,TRBV9,TRBD1,CASSPRGQGGVDEQYF,TGTGCCAGCAGCCCACGAGGACAGGGTGGGGTAGACGAGCAGTACTTC
many,TRBJ1-2,TRBV20-1,-,CSARDYGGYTF,TGCAGTGCTAGAGATTACGGGGGCTACACCTTC
many,TRBJ1-2,TRBV29-1,-,CSAPMDSHGYTF,TGCAGCGCTCCAATGGACAGTCATGGCTACACCTTC
many,TRBJ2-2,TRBV7-6,TRBD1,CASSRGQGGTGELFF,TGTGCCAGCAGCCGGGGACAGGGGGGCACCGGGGAGCTGTTTTTT
many,TRBJ2-1,TRBV7-9,-,CASSLMGQVNEQFF,TGTGCCAGCAGCTTAATGGGGCAAGTGAATGAGCAGTTCTTC
medium-sized,TRBJ1-5,TRBV5-8,-,CASSPGDGGHDQPQHF,TGTGCCAGCAGCCCTGGCGATGGGGGCCACGATCAGCCCCAGCATTTT
many,TRBJ2-2,TRBV29-1,TRBD1,CSVGRGLNTGELFF,TGCAGCGTTGGCAGGGGGCTGAACACCGGGGAGCTGTTTTTT
medium-sized,TRBJ1-3,TRBV14,TRBD1,CASSQKYTGGETTIYF,TGTGCCAGCAGCCAAAAGTATACAGGGGGAGAGACGACCATATATTTT
medium-sized,TRBJ1-4,TRBV6-5,-,CASSYSRAEDEKLFF,TGTGCCAGCAGTTACTCTCGAGCTGAGGATGAAAAACTGTTTTTT
many,TRBJ2-7,TRBV6-6,TRBD1,CASSLTGTGGYEQYF,TGTGCCAGCAGCTTAACCGGGACAGGGGGGTACGAGCAGTACTTC
-,TRBJ2-2,TRBV27,TRBD2,CASSLSTSGGGRTGELFF,TGTGCCAGCAGTTTATCCACTAGCGGGGGGGGTCGGACCGGGGAGCTGTTTTTT
many,TRBJ1-2,TRBV6-6,-,CASTEISNYGYTF,TGTGCCAGCACGGAGATTTCTAACTATGGCTACACCTTC
many,TRBJ1-1,TRBV5-5,-,CASSLQAGLLNTEAFF,TGTGCCAGCAGCTTGCAGGCGGGTCTCTTGAACACTGAAGCTTTCTTT
many,TRBJ1-1,TRBV11-1,-,CASSLGRDTEAFF,TGTGCCAGCAGCTTAGGCAGGGACACTGAAGCTTTCTTT
few,TRBJ2-3,TRBV9,TRBD2,CASSVEGRAGVFFATDTQYF,TGTGCCAGCAGCGTAGAGGGACGGGCGGGAGTATTTTTTGCGACAGATACGCAGTATTTT